This TCR beta chain was documented in a study of OX40 agonist ivuxolimab in advanced cancers. General notes on the study: Ivuxolimab was an agonistic, fully human IgG2 monoclonal antibody directed against OX40 (CD134), a costimulatory receptor. Intravenous ivuxolimab was administered to patients every 2 weeks at six dose levels: 0.01, 0.1, 0.3, 1.5, 3 and 10 mg/kg. Of the roughly 52 dose-escalation patients, hepatocellular carcinoma was present in 19, melanoma in around 15, renal cell carcinoma in 9 and head and neck cancer in 9. In the dose-escalation cohort, more than 75% of patients were male, and the mean age was approximately 64 years, with a range of roughly 20 to 80. Prior anti-PD-1, anti-PD-L1 or anti-CTLA-4 therapy was permitted, and about two fifths of dose-escalation patients had received checkpoint inhibitors. Three dose-escalation patients achieved partial responses, one with hepatocellular carcinoma and two with cutaneous melanoma. The point of sequencing TCRbeta in the periphery was to test whether ivuxolimab changed TCR sequence diversity and drove clonal T-cell expansion. The monotherapy dose-escalation portion (N ≈ 50 patients) of the phase I ivuxolimab trial is reported in the paper.

To sequence the TCRbeta CDR3 region, genomic DNA was isolated from the sorted cells. The immunoSEQ Assay was used to sequence the TCRbeta CDR3 regions. The table comes from immuneACCESS by way of TCRdb, which keeps in-frame sequences with V and J called. Part of the clones is missing from these tables; in studies checked, under half for an unresolved V gene and the rest for unknown reasons. Present in this sample are some 95,000 clones, roughly nine tenths of which were seen just once. The ten largest clones add up to 0.5% to 0.55% of the sample. V was cut back by 6 bases and J by 11 bases, leaving a gap of 11 bases between them. CDR1 SNHLY and CDR2 FYNNEI were looked up in the germline V gene. The CDR3 spans 11 residues, from the cysteine through the phenylalanine. CDR3 DNA is the only sequence kept; it has 33 bases, read in frame from the first base. With regard to this clone: The antigen it binds to is not known. No quality values exist for individual bases; no much larger clone is one base distant.

On the study overall, not on this receptor specifically: On average, CD8+ T cells showed more expanded clones than CD4+ T cells after ivuxolimab. Low levels of normalized T-cell clonal expansion were also seen in some patients who did not respond. At doses of 0.1 to 3.0 mg/kg, clonal expansion of both CD4+ and CD8+ T cells in blood was seen between baseline and week 6. Which antigens the clonally expanded peripheral T cells were specific for was not determined. In partial responders in the 0.1-3.0 mg/kg groups, normalized peripheral clonal expansion was found to be among the lowest, especially among CD8+ T cells.

Patients with autoimmune disease history or receiving systemic immunosuppression were excluded from the trial. In every dose cohort, peripheral blood was drawn for TCR sequencing at baseline, cycle 4 day 1, and cycle 7 day 1. Samples were obtained from an open-label, multicenter, first-in-human phase I dose-escalation trial of ivuxolimab. Adults with locally advanced or metastatic melanoma, renal cell, hepatocellular, or head and neck squamous cell carcinoma were enrolled in the trial. Before TCR sequencing, CD4+ T cells and CD8+ T cells were sorted from peripheral blood as separate populations. The sequenced sample was CD4+ or CD8+ T cells sorted from blood, obtained in a trial of the OX40 agonist ivuxolimab. The sequence was obtained from an adult with an advanced solid tumor such as melanoma, head and neck, liver or kidney cancer. The chain is encoded by TRBV2 joined to TRBJ1-5; possibly the D gene is TRBD1, per 6 matching bases. The nucleotide sequence is given as TGTGCCAGCAGGGAGGGGGGGGCCCAGCATTTT. It specifies CASREGGAQHF.